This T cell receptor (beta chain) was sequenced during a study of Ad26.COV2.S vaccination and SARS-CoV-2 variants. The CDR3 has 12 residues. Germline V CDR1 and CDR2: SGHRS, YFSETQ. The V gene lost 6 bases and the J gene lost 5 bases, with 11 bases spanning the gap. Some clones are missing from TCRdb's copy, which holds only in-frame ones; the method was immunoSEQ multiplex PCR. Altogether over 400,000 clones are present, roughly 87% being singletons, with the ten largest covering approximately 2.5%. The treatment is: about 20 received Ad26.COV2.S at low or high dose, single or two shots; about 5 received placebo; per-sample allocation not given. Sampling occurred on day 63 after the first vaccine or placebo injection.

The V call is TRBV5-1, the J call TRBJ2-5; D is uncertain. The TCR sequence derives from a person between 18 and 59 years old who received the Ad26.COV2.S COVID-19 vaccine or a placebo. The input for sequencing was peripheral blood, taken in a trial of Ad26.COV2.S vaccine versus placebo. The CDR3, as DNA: TGCGCCAGCAATATAGTCGGCGAGACCCAGTACTTC. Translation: CASNIVGETQYF.